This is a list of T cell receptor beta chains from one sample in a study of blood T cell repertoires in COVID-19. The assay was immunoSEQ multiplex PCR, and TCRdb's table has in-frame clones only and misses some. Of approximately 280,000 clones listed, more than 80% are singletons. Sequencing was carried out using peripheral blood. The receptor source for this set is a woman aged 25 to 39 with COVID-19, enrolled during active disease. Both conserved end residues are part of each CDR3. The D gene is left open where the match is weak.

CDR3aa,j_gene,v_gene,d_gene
CASSSGQGATDTQYF,TRBJ2-3,TRBV7-9,TRBD1
CASSLGGTSVEQYF,TRBJ2-7,TRBV5-1,NA
CASSLEQYEQFF,TRBJ2-1,TRBV28,NA
CASSLVGAGRDEQYF,TRBJ2-7,TRBV5-4,NA
CASGQEGEPQHF,TRBJ1-5,TRBV19,TRBD1
CASSGLLAGVYEQYF,TRBJ2-7,TRBV28,TRBD2
CASSHGNSPLHF,TRBJ1-6,TRBV3-1/TRBV3-2,NA
CSVLGQTYEQYF,TRBJ2-7,TRBV29-1,TRBD1
CASSLRTGMFGTEAFF,TRBJ1-1,TRBV5-6,TRBD1
CASSLVAGDPTGELFF,TRBJ2-2,TRBV5-1,TRBD2